These T cell receptor beta chains were read from a single sample in a study of T cell responses to AZD1222 COVID-19 vaccine. The assay was immunoSEQ multiplex PCR, and TCRdb's table has in-frame clones only and misses some. The sample records about 140,000 clones, more than 70% being singletons. This specimen consisted of peripheral blood, obtained 28 days after the second AZD1222 dose. The receptors were sampled from an adult who received the AZD1222 COVID-19 vaccine. CDR3s include the opening cysteine and the closing phenylalanine or tryptophan. The D gene is left open where the match is weak.

V	D	J	CDR3	DNA
TRBV4-2	-	TRBJ2-7	CASSQGAGPGGEQYF	TGTGCCAGCAGCCAAGGAGCCGGTCCCGGGGGCGAGCAGTACTTC
TRBV9	TRBD2	TRBJ2-1	CASSFDGTSGDEQFF	TGTGCCAGCAGCTTCGACGGGACTAGCGGGGATGAGCAGTTCTTC
TRBV7-6	-	TRBJ2-2	CASSYRGGELFF	TGTGCCAGCAGCTATAGGGGTGGGGAGCTGTTTTTT
TRBV7-2	-	TRBJ2-7	CASSYNRGGEQYF	TGTGCCAGCAGCTATAACAGGGGAGGAGAGCAGTACTTC
TRBV4-1	-	TRBJ2-5	CASSQQDNQETQYF	TGCGCCAGCAGCCAACAGGATAACCAAGAGACCCAGTACTTC
TRBV18	-	TRBJ2-2	CASSPPSRADGELFF	TGTGCCAGCTCACCACCGAGCAGGGCAGACGGGGAGCTGTTTTTT
TRBV6-5	-	TRBJ2-2	CASSPAQGSGELFF	TGTGCCAGCAGTCCGGCCCAGGGTTCCGGGGAGCTGTTTTTT
TRBV7-8	-	TRBJ2-7	CASSLGAKSRYEQYF	TGTGCCAGCAGCTTAGGGGCCAAGAGCAGGTACGAGCAGTACTTC
TRBV27	TRBD1	TRBJ1-1	CASKEGAGNTEAFF	TGTGCCAGCAAGGAGGGGGCGGGGAACACTGAAGCTTTCTTT
TRBV9	-	TRBJ2-1	CASGPGLQTTQFF	TGTGCCAGCGGACCCGGTTTGCAGACTACGCAGTTCTTC
TRBV4-1	-	TRBJ2-1	CASSQGSHSQFF	TGCGCCAGCAGCCAAGGCTCCCACTCCCAGTTCTTC
TRBV6-2/TRBV6-3	TRBD1	TRBJ2-7	CASSSVPGQGIVPYEQYF	TGTGCCAGCAGTTCCGTCCCGGGACAGGGAATAGTACCCTACGAGCAGTACTTC
TRBV5-6	-	TRBJ2-1	CASSLGTYNEQFF	TGTGCCAGCAGCTTGGGTACATACAATGAGCAGTTCTTC
TRBV18	-	TRBJ1-1	CASSPVSPGSPTEAFF	TGTGCCAGCTCACCAGTGAGCCCCGGGTCTCCGACCGAAGCTTTCTTT
TRBV6-5	-	TRBJ1-2	CATDVANYGYTF	TGTGCCACGGACGTAGCTAACTATGGCTACACCTTC
TRBV20-1	TRBD2	TRBJ2-2	CSASTSGSIPGELFF	TGCAGTGCTAGTACTAGCGGGAGTATCCCCGGGGAGCTGTTTTTT
TRBV5-1	-	TRBJ1-1	CASRTGTKNTEAFF	TGCGCCAGCCGTACCGGGACAAAGAACACTGAAGCTTTCTTT
TRBV28	-	TRBJ1-2	CASTSGEVDYGYTF	TGTGCCAGCACTTCAGGGGAGGTTGACTATGGCTACACCTTC
TRBV4-2	-	TRBJ2-7	CASSQTNYEQYF	TGTGCCAGCAGCCAGACAAACTACGAGCAGTACTTC
TRBV2	TRBD2	TRBJ2-5	CASRASGRAQETQYF	TGTGCCAGCAGAGCTAGCGGGAGGGCCCAGGAGACCCAGTACTTC
TRBV27	TRBD1	TRBJ1-4	CASSTGDSQNEKLFF	TGTGCCAGCAGTACCGGGGACAGTCAAAATGAAAAACTGTTTTTT
TRBV19	TRBD1	TRBJ2-1	CASSGGQGTPNEQFF	TGTGCCAGTAGTGGCGGACAGGGGACCCCCAATGAGCAGTTCTTC
TRBV19	-	TRBJ2-7	CASSFSGTSYEQYF	TGTGCCAGTAGTTTTTCCGGGACCTCCTACGAGCAGTACTTC
TRBV2	-	TRBJ1-1	CASKRQEDTEAFF	TGTGCCAGTAAAAGACAGGAGGACACTGAAGCTTTCTTT
TRBV24-1	TRBD1	TRBJ2-7	CATSTGTGPYEQYF	TGTGCCACCAGTACCGGGACAGGGCCCTACGAGCAGTACTTC
TRBV5-8	TRBD2	TRBJ2-2	CASSFGLADTGELFF	TGTGCCAGCAGCTTTGGACTAGCAGACACCGGGGAGCTGTTTTTT
TRBV27	-	TRBJ2-3	CASSQPGSARTDTQYF	TGTGCCAGCAGCCAACCAGGGTCTGCTCGGACAGATACGCAGTATTTT
TRBV30	-	TRBJ1-1	CAWSARSEAFF	TGTGCCTGGAGTGCGAGGAGTGAAGCTTTCTTT
TRBV28	-	TRBJ1-4	CASVQGGDEKLFF	TGTGCCAGCGTACAGGGAGGGGATGAAAAACTGTTTTTT
TRBV10-3	-	TRBJ1-2	CAFRWETGGYTF	TGTGCCTTCCGATGGGAGACGGGTGGCTACACCTTC
TRBV12-3/TRBV12-4	TRBD1	TRBJ1-2	CASGDTGGYGYTF	TGTGCCAGCGGAGATACAGGGGGATATGGCTACACCTTC
TRBV6-5	TRBD1	TRBJ2-1	CASSSGQSRGGEQFF	TGTGCCAGCAGTTCGGGACAGAGTCGAGGGGGTGAGCAGTTCTTC
TRBV10-3	TRBD1	TRBJ2-2	CAISHDRVPNTGELFF	TGTGCCATCAGCCACGACAGGGTCCCGAACACCGGGGAGCTGTTTTTT
TRBV30	-	TRBJ2-4	CAWSVRSSSGWSKNIQYF	TGTGCCTGGAGTGTACGGTCGTCGTCAGGTTGGTCAAAAAACATTCAGTACTTC